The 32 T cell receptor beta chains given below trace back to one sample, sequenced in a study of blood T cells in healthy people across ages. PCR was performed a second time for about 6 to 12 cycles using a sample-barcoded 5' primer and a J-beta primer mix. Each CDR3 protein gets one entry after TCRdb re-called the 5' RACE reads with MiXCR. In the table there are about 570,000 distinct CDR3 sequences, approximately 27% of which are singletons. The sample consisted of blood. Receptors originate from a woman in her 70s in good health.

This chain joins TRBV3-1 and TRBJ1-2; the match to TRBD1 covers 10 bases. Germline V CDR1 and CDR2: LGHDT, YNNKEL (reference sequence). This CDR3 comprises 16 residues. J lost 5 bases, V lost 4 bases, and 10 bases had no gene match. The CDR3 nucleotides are TGTGCCAGCAGCCGAGCGACCGGGACAGGGGAATATGGCTACACCTTC. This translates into CASSRATGTGEYGYTF.

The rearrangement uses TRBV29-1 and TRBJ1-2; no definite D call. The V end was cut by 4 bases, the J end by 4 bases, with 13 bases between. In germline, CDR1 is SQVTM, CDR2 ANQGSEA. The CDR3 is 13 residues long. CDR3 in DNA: TGCAGCGTTGTTTCGTGGACGCTCTATGGCTACACCTTC. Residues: CSVVSWTLYGYTF.

CDR3 DNA sequence: TGTGCCAGCAGCCAAAGTCCAGGGGCCTACGAGCAGTACTTC. The encoded protein is CASSQSPGAYEQYF. The chain joins TRBV3-1 to TRBJ2-5; D is perhaps TRBD1 (6 bases). The J call may not be correct, given that the DNA end is closer to TRBJ2-7. This CDR3 is 14 amino acids long. CDR1 LGHDT and CDR2 YNNKEL come from the germline V gene (reference sequence).

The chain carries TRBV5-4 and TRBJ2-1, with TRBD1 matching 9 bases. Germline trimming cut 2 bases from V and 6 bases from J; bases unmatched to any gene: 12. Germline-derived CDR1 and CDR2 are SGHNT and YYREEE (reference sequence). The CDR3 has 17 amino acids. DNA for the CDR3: TGTGCCAGCAGCTTCGGTTCCCCGGGACAGGGTCGCAATGAGCAGTTCTTC. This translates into CASSFGSPGQGRNEQFF.

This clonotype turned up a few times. CDR3 sequence: CASSVGPHVEEKLFF. Here the CDR3 DNA reads TGTGCCAGCAGCGTAGGACCCCACGTGGAGGAAAAACTGTTTTTT. This sequence joins TRBV9 and TRBJ1-4; D gene unclear. The CDR3 covers 15 residues. Trimming took 0 bases from V and 8 from J, leaving 14 bases between them. Germline V gene sequence: CDR1 SGDLS, CDR2 YYNGEE. The full variable domain, its missing parts supplied by reference TRBV9 and TRBJ1-4, is DSGVTQTPKHLITATGQRVTLRCSPRSGDLSVYWYQQSLDQGLQFLIQYYNGEERAKGNILERFSAQQFPDLHSELNLSSLELGDSALYFCASSVGPHVEEKLFFGSGTQLSVL.

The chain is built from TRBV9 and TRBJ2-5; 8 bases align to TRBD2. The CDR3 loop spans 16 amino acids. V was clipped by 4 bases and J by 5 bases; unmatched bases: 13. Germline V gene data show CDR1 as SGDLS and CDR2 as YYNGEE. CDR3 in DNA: TGTGCCAGCAGCCCCACTCCGGGGGGGCCTTGGGAGACCCAGTACTTC. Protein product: CASSPTPGGPWETQYF.

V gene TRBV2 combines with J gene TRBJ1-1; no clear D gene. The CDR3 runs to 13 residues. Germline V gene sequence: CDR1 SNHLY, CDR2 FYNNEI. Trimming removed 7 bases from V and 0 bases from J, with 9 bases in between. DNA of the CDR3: TGTGCCAGCACCGTACAAGTGAACACTGAAGCTTTCTTT. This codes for CASTVQVNTEAFF.

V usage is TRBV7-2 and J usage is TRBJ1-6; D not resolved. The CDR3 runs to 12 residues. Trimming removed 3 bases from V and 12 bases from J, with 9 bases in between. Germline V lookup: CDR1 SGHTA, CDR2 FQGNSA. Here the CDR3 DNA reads TGTGCCAGCAGCTTCAGCCGGGGACCCCTCCACTTT. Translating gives CASSFSRGPLHF.

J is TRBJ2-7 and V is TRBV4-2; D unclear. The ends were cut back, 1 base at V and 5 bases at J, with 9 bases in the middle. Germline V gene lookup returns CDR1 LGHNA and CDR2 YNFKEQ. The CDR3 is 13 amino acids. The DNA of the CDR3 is TGTGCCAGCAGCCAAGGTGGAGTTGACGAGCAGTACTTC. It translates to CASSQGGVDEQYF.

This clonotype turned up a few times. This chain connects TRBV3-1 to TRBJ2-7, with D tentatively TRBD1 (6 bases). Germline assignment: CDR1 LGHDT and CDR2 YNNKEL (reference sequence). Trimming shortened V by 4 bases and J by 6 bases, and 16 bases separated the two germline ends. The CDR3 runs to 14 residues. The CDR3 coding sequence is TGTGCCAGCAGCCCCGCCGGGACAACGGGCGAGCAGTACTTC. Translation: CASSPAGTTGEQYF.

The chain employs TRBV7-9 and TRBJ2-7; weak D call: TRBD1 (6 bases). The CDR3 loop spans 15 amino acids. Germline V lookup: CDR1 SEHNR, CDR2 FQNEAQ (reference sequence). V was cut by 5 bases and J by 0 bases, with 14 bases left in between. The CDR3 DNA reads TGTGCCAGCAGCGGCCCGACAGGAGACTCCTACGAGCAGTACTTC. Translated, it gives CASSGPTGDSYEQYF. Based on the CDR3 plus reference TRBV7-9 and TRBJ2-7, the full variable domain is DTGVSQNPRHKITKRGQNVTFRCDPISEHNRLYWYRQTLGQGPEFLTYFQNEAQLEKSRLLSDRFSAERPKGSFSTLEIQRTEQGDSAMYLCASSGPTGDSYEQYFGPGTRLTVT.

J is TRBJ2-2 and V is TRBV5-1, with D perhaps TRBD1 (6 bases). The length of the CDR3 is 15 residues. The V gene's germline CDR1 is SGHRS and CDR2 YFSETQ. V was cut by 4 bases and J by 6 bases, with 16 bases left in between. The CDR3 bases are TGCGCCAGCAGCCTAGGGACACACGAGGCCGGGGAGCTGTTTTTT. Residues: CASSLGTHEAGELFF.

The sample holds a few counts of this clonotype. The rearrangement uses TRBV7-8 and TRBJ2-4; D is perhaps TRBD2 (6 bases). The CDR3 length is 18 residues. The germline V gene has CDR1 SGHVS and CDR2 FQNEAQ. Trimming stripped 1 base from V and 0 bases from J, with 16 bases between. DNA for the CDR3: TGTGCCAGCAGCTTAGGTGGAGGGGCCCTCCTAGCCAAAAACATTCAGTACTTC. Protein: CASSLGGGALLAKNIQYF.

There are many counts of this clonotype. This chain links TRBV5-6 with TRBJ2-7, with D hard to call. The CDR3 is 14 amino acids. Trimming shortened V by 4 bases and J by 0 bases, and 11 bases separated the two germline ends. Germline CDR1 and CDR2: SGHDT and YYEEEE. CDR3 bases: TGTGCCAGCAGCAGTCGAGGAAGCTCCTACGAGCAGTACTTC. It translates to CASSSRGSSYEQYF.

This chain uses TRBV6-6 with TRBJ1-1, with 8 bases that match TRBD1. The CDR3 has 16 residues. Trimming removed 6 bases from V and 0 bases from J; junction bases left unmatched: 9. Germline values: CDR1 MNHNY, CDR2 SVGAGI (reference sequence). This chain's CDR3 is CASSHGQGAVNTEAFF. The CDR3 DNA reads TGTGCCAGCAGCCACGGACAGGGAGCCGTGAACACTGAAGCTTTCTTT.

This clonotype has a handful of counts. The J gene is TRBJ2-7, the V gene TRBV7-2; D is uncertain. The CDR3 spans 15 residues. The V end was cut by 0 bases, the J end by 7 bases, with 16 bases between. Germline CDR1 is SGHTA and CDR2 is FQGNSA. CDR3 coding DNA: TGTGCCAGCAGCTTAGCGCCAATTCTGACCCGGGAGCAGTACTTC. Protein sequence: CASSLAPILTREQYF.

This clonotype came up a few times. CDR3 nucleotides: TGTGCCAGCAGCTCCGCCGGTGGTACGCAGTATTTT. Translating it yields CASSSAGGTQYF. The chain employs TRBV7-2 and TRBJ2-3; no clear D. Germline CDR1 SGHTA, CDR2 FQGNSA. The CDR3 is 12 residues long. The germline V and J ends were trimmed by 4 bases and 8 bases, with 10 bases remaining between them.

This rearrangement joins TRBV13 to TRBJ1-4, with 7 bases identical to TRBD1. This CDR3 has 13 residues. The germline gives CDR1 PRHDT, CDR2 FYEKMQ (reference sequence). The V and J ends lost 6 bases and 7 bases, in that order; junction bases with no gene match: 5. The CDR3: CASRKGAGEKLFF. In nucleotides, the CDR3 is TGTGCCAGCAGGAAGGGGGCAGGTGAAAAACTGTTTTTT.

The CDR3 DNA is TGTGCCAGTAGTATTTTAGGCAGGCCGAACACTGAAGCTTTCTTT. Its translation is CASSILGRPNTEAFF. The chain joins TRBV19 to TRBJ1-1; unclear D gene. Trimming removed 3 bases at V and 1 base at J, with 12 bases between. Germline loops: CDR1 LNHDA, CDR2 SQIVND (reference sequence). This CDR3 comprises 15 residues.

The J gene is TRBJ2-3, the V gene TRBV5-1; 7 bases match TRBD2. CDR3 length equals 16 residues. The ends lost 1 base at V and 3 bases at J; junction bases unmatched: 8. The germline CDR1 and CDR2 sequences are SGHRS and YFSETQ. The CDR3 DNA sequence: TGCGCCAGCAGCTTGTACGGCGCGGGGGAGACAGATACGCAGTATTTT. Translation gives CASSLYGAGETDTQYF.

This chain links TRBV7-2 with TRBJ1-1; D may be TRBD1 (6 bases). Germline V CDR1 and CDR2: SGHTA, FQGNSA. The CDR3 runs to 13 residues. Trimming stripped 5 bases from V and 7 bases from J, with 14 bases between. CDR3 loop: CASSPTPDSEAFF. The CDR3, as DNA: TGTGCCAGCAGCCCCACCCCGGACAGTGAAGCTTTCTTT.

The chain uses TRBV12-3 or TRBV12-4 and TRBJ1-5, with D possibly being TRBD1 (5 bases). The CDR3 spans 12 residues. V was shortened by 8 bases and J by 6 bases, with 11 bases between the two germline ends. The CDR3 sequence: CASSEGVQPQHF. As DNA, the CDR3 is TGTGCCAGCTCCGAAGGGGTTCAGCCCCAGCATTTT.

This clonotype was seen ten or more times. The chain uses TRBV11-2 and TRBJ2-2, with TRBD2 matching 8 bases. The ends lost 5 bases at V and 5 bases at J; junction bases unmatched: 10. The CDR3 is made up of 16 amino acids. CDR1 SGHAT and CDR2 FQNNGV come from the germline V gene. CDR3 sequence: CASSPRTAGETGELFF. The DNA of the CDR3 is TGTGCCAGCAGCCCCAGGACAGCGGGGGAGACCGGGGAGCTGTTTTTT.

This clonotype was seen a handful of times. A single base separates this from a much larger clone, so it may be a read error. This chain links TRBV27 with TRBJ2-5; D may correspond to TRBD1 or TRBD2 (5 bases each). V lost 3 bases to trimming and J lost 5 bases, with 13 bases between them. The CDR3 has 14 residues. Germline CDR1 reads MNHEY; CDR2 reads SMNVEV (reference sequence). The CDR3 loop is CASSFKSGHETQYF. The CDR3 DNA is TGTGCCAGCAGTTTTAAGTCGGGGCACGAGACCCAGTACTTC.

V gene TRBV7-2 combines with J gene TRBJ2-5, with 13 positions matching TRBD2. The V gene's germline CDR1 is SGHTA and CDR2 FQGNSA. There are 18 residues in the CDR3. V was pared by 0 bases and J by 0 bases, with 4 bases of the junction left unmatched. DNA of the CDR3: TGTGCCAGCAGCTTAGCCGGACTAGCGGGGGTGTACCAAGAGACCCAGTACTTC. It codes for CASSLAGLAGVYQETQYF.

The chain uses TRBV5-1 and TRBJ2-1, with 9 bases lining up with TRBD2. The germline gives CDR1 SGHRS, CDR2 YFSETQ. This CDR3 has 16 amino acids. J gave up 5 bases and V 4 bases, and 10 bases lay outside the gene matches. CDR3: CASSPRSGGQHNEQFF. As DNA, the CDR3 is TGCGCCAGCAGCCCCAGGAGCGGGGGGCAACACAATGAGCAGTTCTTC.

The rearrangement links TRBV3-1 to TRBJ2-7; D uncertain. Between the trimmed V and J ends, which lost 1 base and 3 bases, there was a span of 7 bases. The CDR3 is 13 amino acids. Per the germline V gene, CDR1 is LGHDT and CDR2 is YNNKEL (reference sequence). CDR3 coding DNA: TGTGCCAGCAGCCAAGTCGGCGGCTACGAGCAGTACTTC. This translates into CASSQVGGYEQYF.

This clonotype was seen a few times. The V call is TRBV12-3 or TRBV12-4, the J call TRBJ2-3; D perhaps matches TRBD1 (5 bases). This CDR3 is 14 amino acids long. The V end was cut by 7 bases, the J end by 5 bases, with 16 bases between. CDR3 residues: CASKSGSRGDTQYF. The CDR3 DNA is TGTGCCAGCAAATCAGGGTCGAGAGGAGATACGCAGTATTTT.

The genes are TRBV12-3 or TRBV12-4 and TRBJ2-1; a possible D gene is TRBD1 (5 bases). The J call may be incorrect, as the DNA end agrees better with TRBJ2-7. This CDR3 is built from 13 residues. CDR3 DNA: TGTGCCAGCAGTTTATATCAGGGTGGGGAGCAGTACTTC. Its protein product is CASSLYQGGEQYF.

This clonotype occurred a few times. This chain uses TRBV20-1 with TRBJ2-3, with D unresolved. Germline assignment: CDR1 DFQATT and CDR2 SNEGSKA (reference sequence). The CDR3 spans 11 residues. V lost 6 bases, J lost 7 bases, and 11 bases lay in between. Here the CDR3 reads CSAHDLNTQYF. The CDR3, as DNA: TGCAGTGCCCACGATCTAAATACGCAGTATTTT.

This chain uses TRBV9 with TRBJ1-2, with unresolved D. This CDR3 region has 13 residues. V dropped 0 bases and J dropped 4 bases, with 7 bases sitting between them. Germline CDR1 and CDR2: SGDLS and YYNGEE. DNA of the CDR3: TGTGCCAGCAGCGTAGATCCAACCTATGGCTACACCTTC. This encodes CASSVDPTYGYTF. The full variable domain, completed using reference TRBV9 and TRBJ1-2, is DSGVTQTPKHLITATGQRVTLRCSPRSGDLSVYWYQQSLDQGLQFLIQYYNGEERAKGNILERFSAQQFPDLHSELNLSSLELGDSALYFCASSVDPTYGYTFGSGTRLTVV.

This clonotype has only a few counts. CDR3 residues: CSARDRGGGYTF. For the CDR3, the DNA is TGCAGTGCGAGGGACAGGGGAGGGGGCTACACCTTC. The rearrangement links TRBV20-1 to TRBJ1-2; 10 bases fit TRBD1. Germline V gives CDR1 DFQATT, CDR2 SNEGSKA (reference sequence). The V and J ends lost 6 bases and 8 bases, in that order; junction bases with no gene match: 6. The length of the CDR3 is 12 residues.